This entry lists 29 T cell receptor beta chains sequenced from one sample in a study of T cell responses to AZD1222 COVID-19 vaccine (dated by TCRdb to the early 2020s). Library preparation was by the immunoSEQ multiplex PCR assay. TCRdb retrieved this table from immuneACCESS and kept in-frame rearrangements only. Not all clones are present; in checked studies, unresolved V genes account for under half, and no reason is known for the remainder. This sample comprises about 140,000 clones, around 90% of them detected only once. The top ten clones comprise roughly 3.1% of the sample. Taken with the paper, the label for time point translates to: baseline before first vaccination. This specimen consisted of peripheral blood, obtained on day 0 of AZD1222 vaccination. The receptors were sampled from an adult in good health.

This chain connects TRBV6-6 to TRBJ2-3; D not certain. There are 16 residues in the CDR3. Trimming left V 0 bases short and J 1 base short, with 11 bases between. Per germline, CDR1 MNHNY and CDR2 SVGAGI (reference sequence). The CDR3 reads CASSYSLTVGTDTQYF. The CDR3 nucleotides are TGTGCCAGCAGTTACTCGTTAACAGTTGGCACAGATACGCAGTATTTT.

The chain carries TRBV5-1 and TRBJ1-2; tentatively, D is TRBD1 (5 bases). CDR1 and CDR2 from the germline V gene are SGHRS and YFSETQ. Trimming pared 4 bases from V and 4 bases from J, leaving 11 bases between. This CDR3 contains 13 residues. This CDR3 reads CASSARVTYGYTF. The CDR3 DNA reads as TGCGCCAGCAGCGCCAGGGTTACCTATGGCTACACCTTC. Combining the CDR3 with reference TRBV5-1 and TRBJ1-2 gives the whole variable domain KAGVTQTPRYLIKTRGQQVTLSCSPISGHRSVSWYQQTPGQGLQFLFEYFSETQRNKGNFPGRFSGRQFSNSRSEMNVSTLELGDSALYLCASSARVTYGYTFGSGTRLTVV.

The V and J genes are TRBV7-3 and TRBJ2-2; D is possibly TRBD2 (6 bases). The germline V and J ends were trimmed by 0 bases and 7 bases, with 9 bases remaining between them. The CDR3 runs to 14 residues. Germline V CDR1 and CDR2: SGHTA, FQGTGA. The CDR3 spells CASSLTGSGGELFF. The DNA for the CDR3 is TGTGCCAGCAGCTTAACGGGTAGCGGCGGGGAGCTGTTTTTT.

The chain links TRBV7-2 to TRBJ1-1, with D uncertain. The CDR3 has 13 residues. Germline CDR1 is SGHTA and CDR2 is FQGNSA. The V end lost 2 bases, the J end lost 4 bases, and 8 bases lay between the germline ends. CDR3 loop: CASSLNSPTEAFF. CDR3 nucleotide sequence: TGTGCCAGCAGCTTAAACAGCCCCACTGAAGCTTTCTTT.

There are a few counts of this clone. V and J are TRBV2 and TRBJ2-3; tentative D call: TRBD1 (6 bases). This CDR3 has 15 residues. Germline V lookup: CDR1 SNHLY, CDR2 FYNNEI. The ends were cut back, 4 bases at V and 0 bases at J, with 11 bases in the middle. CDR3 sequence reads: CASSAMGASTDTQYF. CDR3 in DNA: TGTGCCAGCAGTGCGATGGGGGCCAGCACAGATACGCAGTATTTT.

The rearrangement uses TRBV27 and TRBJ2-7, with 9 bases lining up with TRBD1. The V gene end was trimmed by 1 base and the J gene end by 6 bases; junction bases not matched to a gene: 7. The CDR3 totals 15 residues. Germline CDR1 reads MNHEY; CDR2 reads SMNVEV (reference sequence). In DNA, the CDR3 is TGTGCCAGCAGTTTATTCACAGGGGGCCTTGCCGAGCAGTACTTC. This translates into CASSLFTGGLAEQYF.

In DNA form, the CDR3 reads TGTGCCAGCAGCGCCACTCCGAGGAGCTTCCCGCCCGATGGCTACACCTTC. Its protein product is CASSATPRSFPPDGYTF. The chain uses TRBV2 and TRBJ1-2; D ambiguous. CDR1 is SNHLY and CDR2 is FYNNEI in the germline V gene. The CDR3 covers 17 residues. V was cut by 6 bases and J by 6 bases, with 26 bases left in between.

The rearrangement uses TRBV19 and TRBJ1-1; D is possibly TRBD1 (5 bases). V was shortened by 6 bases and J by 0 bases, with 8 bases between the two germline ends. CDR1 is LNHDA, CDR2 SQIVND, per germline (reference sequence). The CDR3 runs to 13 residues. The CDR3 here is CASSRGMNTEAFF. The CDR3 region has the DNA TGTGCCAGTAGCCGGGGGATGAACACTGAAGCTTTCTTT. The whole variable domain, remainder taken from reference TRBV19 and TRBJ1-1, is DGGITQSPKYLFRKEGQNVTLSCEQNLNHDAMYWYRQDPGQGLRLIYYSQIVNDFQKGDIAEGYSVSREKKESFPLTVTSAQKNPTAFYLCASSRGMNTEAFFGQGTRLTVV.

The chain recombines TRBV7-2 with TRBJ1-1; 9 nucleotides agree with TRBD1. CDR3 length: 14 amino acids. The junction had 7 bases not matched to a gene; V was cut back by 5 bases and J by 6 bases. CDR1 is SGHTA and CDR2 is FQGNSA in the germline V gene. The CDR3 spells CASSPPGQGAEAFF. CDR3 nucleotides: TGTGCCAGCAGCCCTCCGGGACAGGGCGCTGAAGCTTTCTTT.

Here the CDR3 reads CATSDGQGGGYTF. The CDR3 nucleotides are TGTGCCACCAGTGATGGACAGGGAGGAGGCTACACCTTC. The chain combines TRBV24-1 with TRBJ1-2; 8 bases agree with TRBD1. In germline, CDR1 is KGHDR, CDR2 SFDVKD. The CDR3 extends over 13 amino acids. Germline trimming cut 3 bases from V and 8 bases from J; bases unmatched to any gene: 4.

The sample holds one count of this clone. The V and J genes are TRBV6-1 and TRBJ2-5; 8 bases map to TRBD2. V lost 4 bases and J lost 1; bases outside the gene matches: 14. This CDR3 comprises 18 residues. Germline V gene lookup returns CDR1 MNHNS and CDR2 SASEGT. The CDR3 loop is CASSGAPRASGLQETQYF. The CDR3 DNA follows: TGTGCCAGCAGTGGAGCCCCGAGGGCTAGCGGGCTCCAAGAGACCCAGTACTTC.

The chain is built from TRBV6-5 and TRBJ2-7; TRBD1 matches at 8 bases. V shed 0 bases, J shed 4 bases, and the junction held 8 bases outside the gene matches. The CDR3 is made up of 16 amino acids. The germline V gene encodes CDR1 MNHEY and CDR2 SVGAGI. The CDR3 is CASSYSRQGSSYEQYF. The CDR3 DNA reads TGTGCCAGCAGTTACTCGAGACAGGGGTCTTCTTACGAGCAGTACTTC.

The V and J genes are TRBV19 and TRBJ1-1, with D possibly being TRBD1 (5 bases). The germline V gene encodes CDR1 LNHDA and CDR2 SQIVND (reference sequence). Trimming took off 9 bases at V and 1 base at J, with 15 bases between the two ends. This CDR3 has 14 amino acids. CDR3 in amino acids: CASFSPGRNTEAFF. CDR3 nucleotides: TGTGCCAGCTTCTCTCCGGGACGGAACACTGAAGCTTTCTTT.

The V gene is TRBV10-1, the J gene TRBJ2-7; TRBD2 matches at 7 bases. Germline lookup yields CDR1 WNHNN and CDR2 SYGVQD (reference sequence). The J segment lost 6 bases and the V segment lost 4 bases, leaving 12 bases of the junction unmatched. This CDR3 has 15 residues. In nucleotides, the CDR3 is TGCGCCAGCAGTGTCCCAGCGGGACGCGGCTCCGAGCAGTACTTC. It encodes CASSVPAGRGSEQYF.

Concerning this clone: Relative to the germline gene, one junction end is altered; a read error may explain this. This chain joins TRBV15 and TRBJ2-7; 9 bases are shared with TRBD2. The germline V gene has CDR1 LNHNV and CDR2 YYDKDF (reference sequence). CDR3 length equals 15 residues. Written as DNA, the CDR3 is TGTGCCGCCAGCAGCCAGCGGGAGGTCCCCTACGAGCAGTACTTC. Translated, it gives CAASSQREVPYEQYF.

A note on this clone: Distinct nucleotide sequences in the sample also encode this CDR3. CDR3 DNA: TGTGCCTCCACTAGGGTTGGCCCTACGAACACTGAAGCTTTCTTT. Protein: CASTRVGPTNTEAFF. V is TRBV19 and J is TRBJ1-1; D gene uncertain. CDR3 length: 15 amino acids. Germline V gene data show CDR1 as LNHDA and CDR2 as SQIVND (reference sequence). The V end was cut by 11 bases, the J end by 1 base, with 20 bases between.

This clone was recorded a few times. The V call is TRBV15, the J call TRBJ1-5; the D is unclear. This CDR3 comprises 16 residues. Trimming shortened V by 3 bases and J by 3 bases, and 15 bases separated the two germline ends. Germline V gives CDR1 LNHNV, CDR2 YYDKDF (reference sequence). CDR3 residues: CATSSVDYFVNQPQHF. CDR3 DNA sequence: TGTGCCACCAGCAGCGTTGATTACTTCGTCAATCAGCCCCAGCATTTT.

V and J are TRBV4-1 and TRBJ1-6; 9 positions match TRBD1. The ends lost 0 bases at V and 7 bases at J; junction bases unmatched: 16. Germline CDR1 is MGHRA and CDR2 is YSYEKL. The CDR3 totals 20 residues. This chain's CDR3 is CASSQDWGQGNVKSNSPLHF. The CDR3 bases are TGCGCCAGCAGCCAAGATTGGGGACAGGGAAACGTTAAAAGCAATTCACCCCTCCACTTT.

V and J are TRBV5-1 and TRBJ1-1; D call uncertain. Looked up from germline, CDR1 is SGHRS and CDR2 is YFSETQ. The CDR3 spans 13 residues. Deletions cut 0 bases from V and 3 bases from J, with 6 bases between. CDR3 protein: CASSLAADTEAFF. CDR3 DNA sequence: TGCGCCAGCAGCTTGGCGGCAGACACTGAAGCTTTCTTT. Full variable domain (remainder filled in from reference TRBV5-1 and TRBJ1-1): KAGVTQTPRYLIKTRGQQVTLSCSPISGHRSVSWYQQTPGQGLQFLFEYFSETQRNKGNFPGRFSGRQFSNSRSEMNVSTLELGDSALYLCASSLAADTEAFFGQGTRLTVV.

This chain links TRBV27 with TRBJ2-7; 7 bases are a match to TRBD2. The CDR3 totals 16 residues. V was pared by 0 bases and J by 6 bases, with 11 bases of the junction left unmatched. Germline lookup yields CDR1 MNHEY and CDR2 SMNVEV (reference sequence). CDR3 amino acids: CASSLSSGTTRGEQYF. CDR3 bases: TGTGCCAGCAGTTTATCTTCCGGGACTACCCGCGGCGAGCAGTACTTC.

The CDR3 region is CASSIRVGNTEAFF. The CDR3 bases are TGCGCCAGCAGCATCAGGGTTGGGAACACTGAAGCTTTCTTT. The gene calls are TRBV5-1 and TRBJ1-1; D may be TRBD1 (5 bases). Deletions cut 4 bases from V and 1 base from J, with 11 bases between. The germline gives CDR1 SGHRS, CDR2 YFSETQ. CDR3 length: 14 amino acids.

V and J are TRBV9 and TRBJ1-3; D is unclear. V lost 4 bases and J 0 bases, leaving 14 bases between the germline ends. The germline V gene has CDR1 SGDLS and CDR2 YYNGEE. The CDR3 totals 16 residues. The CDR3 DNA sequence: TGTGCCAGCAGCTTTTTGCCAGGCCTCTCTGGAAACACCATATATTTT. Its protein is CASSFLPGLSGNTIYF.

The CDR3 bases are TGCAGCGACAGCTATGAGCAGTTCTTC. It is translated as CSDSYEQFF. The V and J genes are TRBV29-1 and TRBJ2-1; D uncertain. CDR1 and CDR2 from the germline V gene are SQVTM and ANQGSEA. The CDR3 extends over 9 amino acids. V lost 7 bases and J lost 8, with 6 bases in between.

The chain links TRBV6-1 to TRBJ1-5; possible D gene TRBD1, 5 bases. The V end lost 4 bases, the J end lost 2 bases, and 21 bases lay between the germline ends. Germline V gene data show CDR1 as MNHNS and CDR2 as SASEGT. The CDR3 contains 18 residues. For the CDR3, the DNA is TGTGCCAGCAGTGGGGACCGGCACCTCACCGGAGGCAATCAGCCCCAGCATTTT. This codes for CASSGDRHLTGGNQPQHF.

V and J are TRBV21-1 and TRBJ1-1. TRBV21-1 is labeled a pseudogene. The CDR3 covers 15 residues. The CDR3 loop reads CASSKAFGPNTEAFF. The CDR3 DNA reads as TGTGCCAGCAGCAAAGCTTTCGGCCCGAACACTGAAGCTTTCTTT.

The chain recombines TRBV5-8 with TRBJ2-7; a weak D match, TRBD2 (6 bases). The CDR3 runs to 13 residues. The germline V gene encodes CDR1 SGHTS and CDR2 YDEGEE. The V end lost 2 bases, the J end lost 5 bases, and 11 bases lay between the germline ends. The DNA of the CDR3 is TGTGCCAGCAGCTTTCGGGGGACCCACGAGCAGTACTTC. It yields the protein CASSFRGTHEQYF.

J is TRBJ2-7 and V is TRBV6-2 or TRBV6-3, with D unresolved. The V gene's germline CDR1 is MNHEY and CDR2 SVGEGT. The ends were cut back, 2 bases at V and 4 bases at J, with 12 bases in the middle. The CDR3 totals 14 residues. CDR3 region: CASSYKPTYYEQYF. CDR3 in DNA: TGTGCCAGCAGTTACAAGCCTACCTATTACGAGCAGTACTTC.

The chain has TRBV7-2 and TRBJ2-1; D is possibly TRBD2 (6 bases). Looked up from germline, CDR1 is SGHTA and CDR2 is FQGNSA. V was shortened by 3 bases and J by 2 bases, with 8 bases between the two germline ends. This CDR3 spans 14 amino acids. The CDR3 nucleotides are TGTGCCAGCAGCTTTGCGGGAACCTACAATGAGCAGTTCTTC. It specifies CASSFAGTYNEQFF.

V gene TRBV7-6 combines with J gene TRBJ2-3, with D uncertain. This CDR3 is built from 13 residues. V gave up 4 bases and J gave up 4 bases, with 9 bases separating them. Germline values: CDR1 SGHVS, CDR2 FNYEAQ. Written as DNA, the CDR3 is TGTGCCAGCAGCTCCCGGCAGGCAGATACGCAGTATTTT. It encodes CASSSRQADTQYF.